In this sample, the clone carrying this TCR beta chain turned up many times. The antigen remains undetermined. The sample originates from a study of Graves' ophthalmopathy and Graves' hyperthyroidism. About the study: The authors defined stable hyperthyroidism as no ophthalmopathy within 18 months of follow-up. Study findings and constraints: Most expanded clonotypes from thyroid (those above 0.001 frequency) were also found in blood.

Amplified material comprised TCR beta CDR3 regions derived from RNA transcripts. First-round RT-PCR used HTBI primers; second-round multiplex PCR followed. Using its own MiXCR run on the multiplex PCR reads, TCRdb lists one record per CDR3 protein. The sample consists of over a million distinct CDR3 sequences, roughly 35% of them appearing once. This CDR3 spans 15 amino acids. CDR1 SEHNR and CDR2 FQNEAQ come from the germline V gene (reference sequence). Trimming took 5 bases from V and 5 from J, leaving 15 bases between them. Hyperthyroidism patients, aged 18 to 65, were newly diagnosed, under 2 months' duration. Serum thyroxine and TRAb, along with clinical symptoms, thyroid ultrasound and orbital computed tomography, were what diagnosis relied on.

This clonotype was obtained from an adult man with Graves' hyperthyroidism. The sequenced material came from peripheral blood or thyroid tissue (not recorded which). The rearrangement links TRBV7-9 to TRBJ2-2, with D possibly being TRBD2 (5 bases). CDR3 loop: CASSLPSSNTGELFF. The CDR3 DNA reads TGTGCCAGCAGCCTACCTTCTAGCAATACCGGGGAGCTGTTTTTT.